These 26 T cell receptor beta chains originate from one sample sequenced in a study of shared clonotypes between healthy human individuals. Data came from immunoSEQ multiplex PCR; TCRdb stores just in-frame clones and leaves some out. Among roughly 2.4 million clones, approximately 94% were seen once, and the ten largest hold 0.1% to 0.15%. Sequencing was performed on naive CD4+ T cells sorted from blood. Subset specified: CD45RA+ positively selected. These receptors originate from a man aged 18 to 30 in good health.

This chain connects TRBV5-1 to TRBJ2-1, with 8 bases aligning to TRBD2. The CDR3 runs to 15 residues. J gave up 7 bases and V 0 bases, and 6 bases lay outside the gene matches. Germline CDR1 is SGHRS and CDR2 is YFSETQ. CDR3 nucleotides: TGCGCCAGCAGCTTGGGATCGGGAGGGTTGAATGAGCAGTTCTTC. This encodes CASSLGSGGLNEQFF.

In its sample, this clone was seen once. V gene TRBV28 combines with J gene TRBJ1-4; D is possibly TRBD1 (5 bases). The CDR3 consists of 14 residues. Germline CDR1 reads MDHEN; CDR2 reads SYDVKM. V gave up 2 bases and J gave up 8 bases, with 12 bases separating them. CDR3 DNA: TGTGCCAGCAGTTTAAGGCCGGGGGGGGAAAAACTGTTTTTT. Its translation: CASSLRPGGEKLFF.

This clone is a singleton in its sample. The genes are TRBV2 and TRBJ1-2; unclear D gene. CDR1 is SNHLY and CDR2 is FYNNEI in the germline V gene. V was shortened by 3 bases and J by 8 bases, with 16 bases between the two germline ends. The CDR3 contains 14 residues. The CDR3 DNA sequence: TGTGCCAGCAGTGATGTTGTGTCTCAGTACGGCTACACCTTC. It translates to CASSDVVSQYGYTF.

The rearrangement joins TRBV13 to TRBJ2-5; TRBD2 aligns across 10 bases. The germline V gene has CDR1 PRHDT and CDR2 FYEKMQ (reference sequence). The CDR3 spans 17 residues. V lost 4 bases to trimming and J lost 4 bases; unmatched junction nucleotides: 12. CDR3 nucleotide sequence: TGTGCCAGCAGCTCAGGGGCTAGCGGGAGTATCGGAGAGACCCAGTACTTC. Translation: CASSSGASGSIGETQYF.

CDR3 region: CASSAQGGGYTF. For the CDR3, the DNA is TGTGCCAGCAGTGCACAGGGGGGCGGCTACACCTTC. This chain uses TRBV6-5 with TRBJ1-2, with 8 bases fitting TRBD1. Germline V CDR1 and CDR2: MNHEY, SVGAGI. With V trimmed by 5 bases and J by 8 bases, 4 bases remained unmatched. The CDR3 has 12 residues.

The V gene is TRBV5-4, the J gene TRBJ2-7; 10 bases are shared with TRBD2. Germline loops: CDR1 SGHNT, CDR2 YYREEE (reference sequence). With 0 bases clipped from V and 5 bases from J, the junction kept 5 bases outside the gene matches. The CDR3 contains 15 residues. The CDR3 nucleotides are TGTGCCAGCAGCTTGGAAGCGGGAGGGCCCGACGAGCAGTACTTC. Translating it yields CASSLEAGGPDEQYF. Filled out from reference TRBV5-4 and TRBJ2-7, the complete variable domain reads ETGVTQSPTHLIKTRGQQVTLRCSSQSGHNTVSWYQQALGQGPQFIFQYYREEENGRGNFPPRFSGLQFPNYSSELNVNALELDDSALYLCASSLEAGGPDEQYFGPGTRLTVT.

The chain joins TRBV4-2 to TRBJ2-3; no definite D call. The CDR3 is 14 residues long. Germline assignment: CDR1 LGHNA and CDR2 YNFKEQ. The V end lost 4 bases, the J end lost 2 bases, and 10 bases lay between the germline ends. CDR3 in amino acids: CASSLDGPTDTQYF. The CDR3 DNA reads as TGTGCCAGCAGCCTTGACGGCCCCACAGATACGCAGTATTTT.

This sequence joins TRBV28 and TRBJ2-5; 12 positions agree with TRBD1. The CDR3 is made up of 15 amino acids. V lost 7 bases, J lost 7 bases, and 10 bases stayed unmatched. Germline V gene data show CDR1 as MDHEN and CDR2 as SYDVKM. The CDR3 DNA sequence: TGTGCCAGCATCATTTCGGGACAGGGGGCAGGGACCCAGTACTTC. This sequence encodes CASIISGQGAGTQYF.

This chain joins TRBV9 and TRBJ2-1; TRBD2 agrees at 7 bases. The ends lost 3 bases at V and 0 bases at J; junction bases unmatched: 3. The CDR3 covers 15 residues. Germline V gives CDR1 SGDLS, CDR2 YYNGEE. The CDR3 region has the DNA TGTGCCAGCAGCGAAGCTAGCGGCTCCTACAATGAGCAGTTCTTC. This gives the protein CASSEASGSYNEQFF.

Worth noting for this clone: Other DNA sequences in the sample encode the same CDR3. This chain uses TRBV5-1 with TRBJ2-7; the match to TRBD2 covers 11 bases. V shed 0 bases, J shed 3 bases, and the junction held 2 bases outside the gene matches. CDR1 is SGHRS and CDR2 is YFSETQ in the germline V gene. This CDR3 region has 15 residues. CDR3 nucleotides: TGCGCCAGCAGCTTGGGGGGGACTAGCGGCTACGAGCAGTACTTC. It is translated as CASSLGGTSGYEQYF.

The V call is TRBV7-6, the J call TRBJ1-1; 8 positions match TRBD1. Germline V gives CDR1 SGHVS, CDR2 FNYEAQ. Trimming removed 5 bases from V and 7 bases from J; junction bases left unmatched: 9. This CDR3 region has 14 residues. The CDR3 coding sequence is TGTGCCAGCAGCGCGACAGGGGTGGATGGTGAAGCTTTCTTT. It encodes CASSATGVDGEAFF.

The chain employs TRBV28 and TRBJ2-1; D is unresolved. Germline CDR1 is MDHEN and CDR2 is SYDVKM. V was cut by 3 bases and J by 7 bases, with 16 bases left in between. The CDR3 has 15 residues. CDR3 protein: CASSFRGSLGNEQFF. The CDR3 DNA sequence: TGTGCCAGCAGTTTTCGCGGATCCTTAGGGAATGAGCAGTTCTTC. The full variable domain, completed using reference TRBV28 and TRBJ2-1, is DVKVTQSSRYLVKRTGEKVFLECVQDMDHENMFWYRQDPGLGLRLIYFSYDVKMKEKGDIPEGYSVSREKKERFSLILESASTNQTSMYLCASSFRGSLGNEQFFGPGTRLTVL.

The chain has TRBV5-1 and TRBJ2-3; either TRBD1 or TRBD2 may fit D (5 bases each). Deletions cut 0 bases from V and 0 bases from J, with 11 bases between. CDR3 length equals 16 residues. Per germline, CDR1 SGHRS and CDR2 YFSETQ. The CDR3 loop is CASSLAEGISTDTQYF. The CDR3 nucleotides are TGCGCCAGCAGCTTGGCTGAGGGGATTAGCACAGATACGCAGTATTTT.

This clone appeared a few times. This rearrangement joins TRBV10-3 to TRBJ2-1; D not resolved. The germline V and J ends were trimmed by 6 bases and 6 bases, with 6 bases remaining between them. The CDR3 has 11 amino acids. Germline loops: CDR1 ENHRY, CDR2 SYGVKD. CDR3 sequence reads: CAISALNEQFF. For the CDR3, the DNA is TGTGCCATCAGCGCTCTCAATGAGCAGTTCTTC.

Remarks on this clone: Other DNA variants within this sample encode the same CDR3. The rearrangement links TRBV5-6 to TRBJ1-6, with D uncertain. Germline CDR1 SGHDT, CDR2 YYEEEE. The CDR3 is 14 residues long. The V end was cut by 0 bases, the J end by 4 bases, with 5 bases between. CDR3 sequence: CASSLGRYNSPLHF. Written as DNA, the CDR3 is TGTGCCAGCAGCTTGGGCCGGTATAATTCACCCCTCCACTTT.

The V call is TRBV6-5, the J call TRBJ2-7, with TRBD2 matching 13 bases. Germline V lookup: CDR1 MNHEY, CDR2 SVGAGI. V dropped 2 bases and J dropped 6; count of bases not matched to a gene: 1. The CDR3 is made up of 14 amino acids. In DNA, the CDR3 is TGTGCCAGCAGTTACGGGACTAGCGGGACCGAGCAGTACTTC. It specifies CASSYGTSGTEQYF.

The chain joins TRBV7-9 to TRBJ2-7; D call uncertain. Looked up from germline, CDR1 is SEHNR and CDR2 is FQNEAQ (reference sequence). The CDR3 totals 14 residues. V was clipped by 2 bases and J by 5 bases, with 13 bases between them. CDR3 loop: CASSLSVSLNEQYF. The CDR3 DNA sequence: TGTGCCAGCAGCTTAAGTGTCAGCTTAAACGAGCAGTACTTC.

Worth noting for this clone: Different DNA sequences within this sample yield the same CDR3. The CDR3 DNA is TGTGCCAGCAGCTTAAGGGGGAATACCGGGGAGCTGTTTTTT. Its translation is CASSLRGNTGELFF. The V call is TRBV7-8, the J call TRBJ2-2, with a possible D match to TRBD1 (6 bases). The CDR3 has 14 residues. The V end lost 2 bases, the J end lost 5 bases, and 9 bases lay between the germline ends. The germline gives CDR1 SGHVS, CDR2 FQNEAQ.

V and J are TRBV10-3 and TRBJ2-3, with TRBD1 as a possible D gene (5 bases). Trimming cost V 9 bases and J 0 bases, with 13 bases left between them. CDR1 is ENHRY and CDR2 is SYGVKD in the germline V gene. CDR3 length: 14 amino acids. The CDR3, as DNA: TGTGCCATAAGCCAGGGATTTAGCACAGATACGCAGTATTTT. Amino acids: CAISQGFSTDTQYF.

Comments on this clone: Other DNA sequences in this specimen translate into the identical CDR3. CDR3: CSVEGGSSYNEQFF. CDR3 in DNA: TGCAGCGTTGAGGGCGGGAGCTCCTACAATGAGCAGTTCTTC. The genes are TRBV29-1 and TRBJ2-1; 7 bases agree with TRBD2. CDR3 length: 14 residues. The germline V gene encodes CDR1 SQVTM and CDR2 ANQGSEA. Unmatched junction bases numbered 2, after V lost 3 bases and J lost 0 bases.

The CDR3 here is CASSTRFLELFF. The CDR3, as DNA: TGTGCCAGTAGTACCCGGTTCCTTGAGCTGTTTTTT. This chain links TRBV19 with TRBJ2-2; D is undetermined. The CDR3 is made up of 12 amino acids. Trimming took 4 bases from V and 11 from J, leaving 11 bases between them. CDR1 is LNHDA, CDR2 SQIVND, per germline (reference sequence).

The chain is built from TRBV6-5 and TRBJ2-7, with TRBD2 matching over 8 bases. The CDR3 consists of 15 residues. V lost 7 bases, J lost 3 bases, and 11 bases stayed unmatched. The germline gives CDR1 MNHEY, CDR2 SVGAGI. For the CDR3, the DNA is TGTGCCAGCACCCCCACATCGGGAGGGAACTACGAGCAGTACTTC. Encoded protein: CASTPTSGGNYEQYF.

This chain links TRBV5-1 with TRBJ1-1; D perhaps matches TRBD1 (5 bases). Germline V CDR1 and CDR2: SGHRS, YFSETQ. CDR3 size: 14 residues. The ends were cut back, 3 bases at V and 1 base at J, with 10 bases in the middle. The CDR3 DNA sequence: TGCGCCAGCAGCTCTACTGACAGGAACACTGAAGCTTTCTTT. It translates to CASSSTDRNTEAFF.

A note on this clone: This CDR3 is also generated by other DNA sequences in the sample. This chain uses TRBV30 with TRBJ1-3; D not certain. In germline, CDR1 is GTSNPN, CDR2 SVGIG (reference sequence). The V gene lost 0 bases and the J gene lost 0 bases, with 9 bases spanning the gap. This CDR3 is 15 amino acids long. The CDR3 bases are TGTGCCTGGAGTGTACTTGGGAACTCTGGAAACACCATATATTTT. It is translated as CAWSVLGNSGNTIYF.

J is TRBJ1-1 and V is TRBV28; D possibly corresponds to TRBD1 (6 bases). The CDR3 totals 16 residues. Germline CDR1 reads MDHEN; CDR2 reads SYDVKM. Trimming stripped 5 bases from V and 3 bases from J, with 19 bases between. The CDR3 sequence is CASSPAGARGDTEAFF. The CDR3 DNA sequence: TGTGCCAGCAGTCCTGCAGGGGCGCGAGGGGACACTGAAGCTTTCTTT.

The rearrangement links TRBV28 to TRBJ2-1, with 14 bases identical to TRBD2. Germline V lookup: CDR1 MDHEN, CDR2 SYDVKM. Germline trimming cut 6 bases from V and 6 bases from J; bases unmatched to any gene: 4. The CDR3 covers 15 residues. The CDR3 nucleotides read TGTGCCAGCAGCGAGACTAGCGGGGGGGCCAATGAGCAGTTCTTC. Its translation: CASSETSGGANEQFF.